A selection of T cell receptor beta chains follows, all from one sample in a study of regulatory T cells in long-lasting Graves disease. TCRdb analysed the multiplex PCR reads with MiXCR anew, one entry per CDR3 protein. The table records around 400,000 distinct CDR3 sequences, about 10% of them present only once. These same records also appear under a second study, on T cells in Graves' hyperthyroidism and ophthalmopathy.

Sequenced here: peripheral blood mononuclear cells (PBMCs), sampled at new diagnosis, from a patient treated with antithyroid drugs. Every receptor here comes from a young woman with Graves disease. Each CDR3 is given with its conserved first and last residue.

v_call,cdr3_length,j_call,cdr3_aa
TRBV20-1,13,TRBJ2-3,CSARSTGPGTQYF
TRBV12-3/TRBV12-4,16,TRBJ2-2,CASSLGGRKGTGELFF
TRBV7-2,15,TRBJ2-1,CASSPGGRFGDEQFF
TRBV30,15,TRBJ2-7,CAWSTNGRFNYEQYF
TRBV28,16,TRBJ2-1,CASSLGGAGSYNEQFF
TRBV5-1,20,TRBJ2-6,CASSLRMSGGLVRGANVLTF
TRBV7-9,11,TRBJ1-4,CASSPTEKLFF
TRBV11-2,14,TRBJ2-1,CASSLVYRYNEQFF
TRBV7-9,14,TRBJ1-2,CASSFRQGNYGYTF
TRBV9,15,TRBJ2-1,CASSPQRLAHNEQFF
TRBV20-1,15,TRBJ2-1,CSARERGFSYNEQFF
TRBV4-3,17,TRBJ2-3,CASSQDPLWGVSDTQCF
TRBV6-2/TRBV6-3,18,TRBJ2-7,CASSYRGGKGGLYYEQYF
TRBV7-6,14,TRBJ2-1,CASSQEEDYNEQFF
TRBV6-2/TRBV6-3,14,TRBJ2-3,CASSYGTGTDTQYF
TRBV5-6,13,TRBJ2-2,CASRDEKIGELFF
TRBV5-1,14,TRBJ1-1,CASSLADPNTEAFF
TRBV20-1,14,TRBJ2-3,CSAGVGASTDTQYF
TRBV2,14,TRBJ1-1,CASSDPVTNTEAFF
TRBV19,15,TRBJ1-5,CASSIRGQFNQPQHF
TRBV20-1,14,TRBJ1-5,CSAHVGQSNQPQHF
TRBV15,15,TRBJ2-3,CATSTTGGRTDTQYF
TRBV6-2/TRBV6-3,14,TRBJ1-1,CASSISDGNTEAFF
TRBV28,12,TRBJ2-1,CASWTGGNEQFF
TRBV18,15,TRBJ1-2,CASSHQQATNYGYTF
TRBV5-5,14,TRBJ1-1,CASSPGPPNTEAFF
TRBV7-9,11,TRBJ1-2,CASSADNGYTF
TRBV30,19,TRBJ2-3,CAWSGGWAALAQGRIEQYF
TRBV7-2,14,TRBJ2-1,CASTLSSGSNEQFF
TRBV7-3,13,TRBJ2-1,CASSLTLSNEQFF
TRBV29-1,14,TRBJ2-1,CSVEFGHSYNEQFF
TRBV5-1,14,TRBJ2-1,CASSLALYGNEQFF
TRBV2,12,TRBJ2-5,CASRRGKETQYF
TRBV7-2,15,TRBJ2-5,CASSLLGTGKETQYF
TRBV10-3,16,TRBJ1-3,CAISDRSASSGNTIYF
TRBV10-3,14,TRBJ2-3,CAIRTGTHTDTQYF
TRBV5-1,18,TRBJ1-2,CASSLEGPGGPANYGYTF
TRBV20-1,15,TRBJ1-6,CSAKTRAGYNSPLHF
TRBV6-5,19,TRBJ1-6,CASSYYLRTGRSYNSPLHF
TRBV20-1,13,TRBJ2-3,CSAFLGAPDTQYF
TRBV6-1,12,TRBJ1-2,CASITGLYGYTF
TRBV20-1,13,TRBJ1-1,CSARKSGGTEAFF
TRBV6-5,17,TRBJ1-2,CASSYSMGQGAIYGYTF
TRBV20-1,12,TRBJ1-1,CSARRGQPEAFF
TRBV7-9,14,TRBJ1-1,CASSLGAMNTEAFF
TRBV11-2,14,TRBJ1-1,CASSLRILGAEAFF
TRBV5-1,17,TRBJ1-5,CASSFIRGSQSNQPQHF
TRBV6-1,14,TRBJ2-3,CASSEFPLTDTQYF